This T cell receptor beta chain was obtained from a study of blood T cell repertoires in COVID-19. For the study at large: Sources were T cells, B-cell-depleted T cells, or PBMCs; the material itself was cDNA or gDNA.

With V trimmed by 6 bases and J by 2 bases, 6 bases remained unmatched. CDR1 is LNHDA, CDR2 SQIVND, per germline (reference sequence). The CDR3 totals 14 residues. TCRdb keeps only in-frame clones here, not all; method: immunoSEQ multiplex PCR. The data show 30,000 to 40,000 clones, just over 90% seen once. The chain links TRBV19 to TRBJ1-1; TRBD1 matches 7 bases. Sequenced material: peripheral blood. The TCR originated in a male donor with active COVID-19. The CDR3 DNA follows: TGTGCCAGTAGGGCCGGGACAGCTAACACTGAAGCTTTCTTT. As protein: CASRAGTANTEAFF.